This T cell receptor beta chain was captured in a study of blood T cell repertoires in COVID-19. Overall study: Nucleic acid was either cDNA or gDNA, and it came from T cells, B-cell-depleted T cells, or PBMCs.

The table lists this clone with a count of one. The germline V gene encodes CDR1 LGHNA and CDR2 YNFKEQ. J was trimmed by 3 bases and V by 7 bases; bases with no gene match: 24. CDR3 length equals 21 residues. In the authors' workflow: Using reference gene primer amplification, nucleated cell counts were estimated. Libraries were prepared by immunoSEQ multiplex PCR; TCRdb keeps only in-frame clonotypes and omits some of them. The V and J calls and clone size come from that table; D and trimming were worked out from the DNA. The table lists 200,000 or so clones, around 90% of them singletons. Recovered status in Cohort 3 required two negative PCRs, clearance, or symptom resolution.

The sequence came from a man aged 25 to 40 who had recovered from COVID-19. Material: PBMCs or T cells enriched from blood (not recorded which). V is TRBV4-2 and J is TRBJ2-1; 10 nucleotides align to TRBD2. The CDR3 spells CASNHRGPLPGSGRLYNEQFF. The CDR3 nucleotides read TGTGCCAGCAACCACCGCGGACCTCTTCCGGGTAGCGGGAGGCTCTACAATGAGCAGTTCTTC.